This section outlines one T cell receptor beta chain sequence together with its context. Its specific antigen is unknown. The input lacks base qualities; no much larger clone sits a single base away. The sample is drawn from a study of blood T cell repertoires in COVID-19 (dated by TCRdb to 2019 to 2021). A note on the overall study: Samples from collaborators originated in the United States, Italy and Spain and spanned both the acute and convalescent phases of COVID-19. The material from the prospective study consisted of cDNA or gDNA derived from T cells, B-cell-depleted T cells, or PBMCs. Deeply sampled blood TCRbeta repertoires from subjects exposed to, actively infected with, or recovered from COVID-19 were included in the dataset. A freely available public database, intended as a resource for researchers studying the immune response to SARS-CoV-2, is where the repertoires were released. The samples were drawn from the first 160 participants of the ongoing ImmuneRACE study and from 1,254 subjects provided by 6 global collaborators. The sample metadata nearly always contained a de-identified subject ID, COVID-19 status, age in years and sex. Where HLA class I and class II types were available, the types were taken from metadata supplied by the sample provider, not from assay-based typing.

The full study reports these points: The amount of clinical and demographic metadata varied by source and participant and was provided uncurated.

V is cut by 8 bases and J by 1 base, and the space between the germline ends is 20 bases. From its cysteine to its phenylalanine, the CDR3 spans 16 amino acids. Only the CDR3 portion is preserved as DNA: 48 bases, with reading frame beginning at the first base. CDR1 SNHLY and CDR2 FYNNEI were looked up in the germline V gene. TCRbeta CDR3 regions were amplified from genomic DNA using the immunoSEQ Assay, a bias-controlled multiplex PCR. Per the source publication's procedure: The number of nucleated cells in each sample was estimated from the amplification of reference gene primers within the assay. To quantify the absolute abundance of each unique TCRbeta CDR3 rearrangement, sequence reads were collapsed and filtered. For each sample, productive Simpson clonality was calculated by taking the square root of Simpson's diversity index across productive rearrangements. Not all clones reach the TCRdb copy of this immuneACCESS table, which keeps in-frame sequences only. Checked studies attribute under half of the gap to unresolved V genes and leave the rest unexplained. The DNA was the basis for D and trimming; V, J and clone size are from that table. This sample holds around 250,000 clones; approximately 90% were observed only once. The ten largest make up around 2.2% of the sample.

Another Seattle source contributed samples from volunteer blood donors who had recovered from COVID-19. Each collaborating institution followed its own protocols to collect whole blood in K2EDTA tubes. Collaborator samples were shipped for TCRbeta analysis as frozen whole blood, isolated PBMCs, or DNA extracted from either sample type. The chain is made from TRBV2 and TRBJ1-1; the D region possibly corresponds to TRBD1 (6 bases align). The sequence was collected from a man aged 30 to 45 who had recovered from COVID-19. The sequencing sample was made of peripheral blood. The CDR3 protein: CASPKTGSPANTEAFF. The sequence in DNA is TGTGCCAGCCCGAAAACAGGGTCCCCGGCGAACACTGAAGCTTTCTTT.